This paragraph reports one T cell receptor (beta chain). As processed by the authors: Reference gene primer amplification gave nucleated cell count estimates. Clones were sequenced by immunoSEQ multiplex PCR, and TCRdb holds only the in-frame ones, with some missing. V and J calls and clone size are copied from that table; D and trimming were computed from the DNA. The sample has about 90,000 clones, around four fifths seen once. This sample was taken from a study of blood T cell repertoires in COVID-19. About the research overall: COVID-19 samples collected from the United States, Italy and Spain covered acute and convalescent phases. From T cells, B-cell-depleted T cells, or PBMCs came the material, which was cDNA or gDNA.

Sequenced input: peripheral blood. The clonotype was recovered from a woman aged 70 to 79 with active or convalescent COVID-19.

CDR3 amino acids: CASSLSQGNYGYTF. The CDR3 region has the DNA TGCGCCAGCAGCCTAAGTCAGGGAAACTATGGCTACACCTTC. J is TRBJ1-2 and V is TRBV4-3, with D possibly TRBD1 on 5 matching bases. V was pared by 4 bases and J by 2 bases, with 11 bases between. The CDR3 extends over 14 amino acids. Germline V gene lookup returns CDR1 LGHNA and CDR2 YSLEER.